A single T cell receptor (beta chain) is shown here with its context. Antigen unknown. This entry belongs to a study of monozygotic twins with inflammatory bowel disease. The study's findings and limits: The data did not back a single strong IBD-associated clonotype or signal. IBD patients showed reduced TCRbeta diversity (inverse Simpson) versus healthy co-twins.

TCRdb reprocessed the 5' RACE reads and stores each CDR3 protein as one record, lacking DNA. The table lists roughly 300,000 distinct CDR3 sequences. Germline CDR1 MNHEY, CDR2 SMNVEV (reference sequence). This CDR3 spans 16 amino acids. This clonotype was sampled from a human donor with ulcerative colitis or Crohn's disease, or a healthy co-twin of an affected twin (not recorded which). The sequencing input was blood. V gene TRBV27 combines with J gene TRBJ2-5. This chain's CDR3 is CASRSLIQTYQETHYF.